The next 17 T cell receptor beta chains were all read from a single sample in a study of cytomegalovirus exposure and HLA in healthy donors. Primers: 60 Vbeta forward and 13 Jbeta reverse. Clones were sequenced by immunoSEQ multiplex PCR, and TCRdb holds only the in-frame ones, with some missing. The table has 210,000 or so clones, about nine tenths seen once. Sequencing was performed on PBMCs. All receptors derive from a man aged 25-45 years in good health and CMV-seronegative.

The CDR3 DNA sequence: TGTGCCAGCAGCTTAGCAGTTCCCAAACTAACCTACGAGCAGTACTTC. Its translation: CASSLAVPKLTYEQYF. This chain links TRBV7-9 with TRBJ2-7; unclear D gene. This CDR3 has 16 residues. Trimming took off 0 bases at V and 2 bases at J, with 14 bases between the two ends. From germline, CDR1 is SEHNR and CDR2 FQNEAQ (reference sequence).

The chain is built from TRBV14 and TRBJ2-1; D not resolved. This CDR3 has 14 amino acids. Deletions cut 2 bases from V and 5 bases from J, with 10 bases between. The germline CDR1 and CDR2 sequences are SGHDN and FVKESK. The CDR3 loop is CASSQHLQNNEQFF. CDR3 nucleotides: TGTGCCAGCAGCCAACATTTGCAGAACAATGAGCAGTTCTTC.

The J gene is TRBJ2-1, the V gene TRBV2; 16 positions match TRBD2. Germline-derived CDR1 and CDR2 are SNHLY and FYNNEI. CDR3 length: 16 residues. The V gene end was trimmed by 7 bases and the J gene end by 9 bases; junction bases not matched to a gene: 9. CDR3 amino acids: CASIKGLAGGKAEQFF. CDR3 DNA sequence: TGTGCCAGCATCAAGGGACTAGCGGGAGGGAAGGCTGAGCAGTTCTTC.

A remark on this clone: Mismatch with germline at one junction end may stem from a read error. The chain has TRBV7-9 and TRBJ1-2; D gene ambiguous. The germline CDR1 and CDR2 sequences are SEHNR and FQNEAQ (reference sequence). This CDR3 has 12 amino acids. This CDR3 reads CSSSLVADGYTF. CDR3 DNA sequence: TGTTCCAGCAGCTTAGTTGCGGATGGCTACACCTTC.

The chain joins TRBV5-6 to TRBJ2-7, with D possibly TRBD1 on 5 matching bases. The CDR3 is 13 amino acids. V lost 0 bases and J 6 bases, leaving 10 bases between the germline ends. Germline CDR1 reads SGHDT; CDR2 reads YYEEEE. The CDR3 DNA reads TGTGCCAGCAGCTTGGCCGCTAGGGGCGAGCAGTACTTC. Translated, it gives CASSLAARGEQYF.

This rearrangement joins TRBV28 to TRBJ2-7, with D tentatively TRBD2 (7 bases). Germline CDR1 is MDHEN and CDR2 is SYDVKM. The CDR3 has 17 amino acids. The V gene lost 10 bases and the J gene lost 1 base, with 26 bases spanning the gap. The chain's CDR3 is CATQRNRGAVESYEQYF. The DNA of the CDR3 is TGTGCCACACAGCGAAACCGGGGGGCCGTCGAGTCCTACGAGCAGTACTTC.

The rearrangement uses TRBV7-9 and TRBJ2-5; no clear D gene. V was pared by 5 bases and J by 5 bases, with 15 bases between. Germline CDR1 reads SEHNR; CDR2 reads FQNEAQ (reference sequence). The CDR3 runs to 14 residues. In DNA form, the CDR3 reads TGTGCCAGCAGCCCACCCGGCCCGGAGGAGACCCAGTACTTC. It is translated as CASSPPGPEETQYF.

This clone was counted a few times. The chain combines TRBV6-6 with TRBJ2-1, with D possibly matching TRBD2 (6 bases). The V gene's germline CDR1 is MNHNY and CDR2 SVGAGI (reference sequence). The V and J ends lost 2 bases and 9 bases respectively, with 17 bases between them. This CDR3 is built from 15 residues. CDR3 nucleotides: TGTGCCAGCAGTTACGGTGGGGGGAATATTGGTGAGCAGTTCTTC. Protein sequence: CASSYGGGNIGEQFF.

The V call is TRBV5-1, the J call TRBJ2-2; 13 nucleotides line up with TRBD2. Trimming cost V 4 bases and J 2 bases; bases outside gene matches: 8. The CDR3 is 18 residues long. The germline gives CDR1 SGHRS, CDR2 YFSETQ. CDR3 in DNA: TGCGCCAGCAGCCCCGGGACTAGCGGGACTCTTAACACCGGGGAGCTGTTTTTT. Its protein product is CASSPGTSGTLNTGELFF. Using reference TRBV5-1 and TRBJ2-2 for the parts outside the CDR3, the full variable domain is KAGVTQTPRYLIKTRGQQVTLSCSPISGHRSVSWYQQTPGQGLQFLFEYFSETQRNKGNFPGRFSGRQFSNSRSEMNVSTLELGDSALYLCASSPGTSGTLNTGELFFGEGSRLTVL.

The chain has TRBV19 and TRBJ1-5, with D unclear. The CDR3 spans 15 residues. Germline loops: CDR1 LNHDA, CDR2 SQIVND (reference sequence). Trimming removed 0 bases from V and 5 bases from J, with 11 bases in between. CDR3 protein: CASSIERSIYQPQHF. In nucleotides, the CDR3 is TGTGCCAGTAGTATAGAGAGGTCGATCTATCAGCCCCAGCATTTT.

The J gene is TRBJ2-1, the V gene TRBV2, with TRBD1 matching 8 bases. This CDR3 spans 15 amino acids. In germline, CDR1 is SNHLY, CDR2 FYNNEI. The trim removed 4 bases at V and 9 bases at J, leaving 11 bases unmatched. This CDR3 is CASSARQGAPGEQFF. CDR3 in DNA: TGTGCCAGCAGTGCGAGGCAGGGGGCGCCAGGTGAGCAGTTCTTC.

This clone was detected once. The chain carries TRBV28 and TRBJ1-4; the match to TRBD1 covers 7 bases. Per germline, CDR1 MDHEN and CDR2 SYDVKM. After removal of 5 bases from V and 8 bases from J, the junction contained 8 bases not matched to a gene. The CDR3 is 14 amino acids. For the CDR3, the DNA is TGTGCCAGCAGTACGACAGGGTCAGCGGAAAAACTGTTTTTT. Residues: CASSTTGSAEKLFF.

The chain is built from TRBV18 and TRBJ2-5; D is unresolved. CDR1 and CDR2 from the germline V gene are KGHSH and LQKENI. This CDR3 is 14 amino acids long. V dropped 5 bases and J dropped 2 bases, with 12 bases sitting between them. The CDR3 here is CASSNVADQETQYF. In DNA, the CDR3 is TGTGCCAGCTCAAACGTGGCAGATCAAGAGACCCAGTACTTC. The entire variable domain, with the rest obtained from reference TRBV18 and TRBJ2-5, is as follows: NAGVMQNPRHLVRRRGQEARLRCSPMKGHSHVYWYRQLPEEGLKFMVYLQKENIIDESGMPKERFSAEFPKEGPSILRIQQVVRGDSAAYFCASSNVADQETQYFGPGTRLLVL.

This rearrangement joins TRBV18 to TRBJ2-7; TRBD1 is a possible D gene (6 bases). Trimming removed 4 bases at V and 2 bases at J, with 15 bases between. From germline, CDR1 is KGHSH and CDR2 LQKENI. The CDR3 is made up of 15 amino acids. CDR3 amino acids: CASSRFRDTAYEQYF. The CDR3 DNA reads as TGTGCCAGCTCACGGTTCCGGGACACCGCCTACGAGCAGTACTTC.

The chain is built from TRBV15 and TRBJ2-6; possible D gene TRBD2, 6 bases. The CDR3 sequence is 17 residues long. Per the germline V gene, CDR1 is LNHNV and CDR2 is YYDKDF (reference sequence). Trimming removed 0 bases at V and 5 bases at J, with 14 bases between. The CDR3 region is CATSRESGPVRANVLTF. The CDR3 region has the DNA TGTGCCACCAGCAGAGAAAGCGGGCCGGTACGGGCCAACGTCCTGACTTTC.

CDR3 DNA sequence: TGTGCCACCAGCAGAGATTCAGGTTACTACGAGCAGTACTTC. The encoded protein is CATSRDSGYYEQYF. This sequence joins TRBV15 and TRBJ2-7; D is uncertain. This CDR3 contains 14 residues. The V gene lost 0 bases and the J gene lost 3 bases, with 9 bases spanning the gap. Germline V gene lookup returns CDR1 LNHNV and CDR2 YYDKDF (reference sequence).

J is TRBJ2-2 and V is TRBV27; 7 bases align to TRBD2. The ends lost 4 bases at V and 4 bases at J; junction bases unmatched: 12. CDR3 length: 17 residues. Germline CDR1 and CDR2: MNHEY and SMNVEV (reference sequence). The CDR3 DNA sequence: TGTGCCAGCAGTTCAAGGCGGGAGTTCTGGAGCACCGGGGAGCTGTTTTTT. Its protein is CASSSRREFWSTGELFF.